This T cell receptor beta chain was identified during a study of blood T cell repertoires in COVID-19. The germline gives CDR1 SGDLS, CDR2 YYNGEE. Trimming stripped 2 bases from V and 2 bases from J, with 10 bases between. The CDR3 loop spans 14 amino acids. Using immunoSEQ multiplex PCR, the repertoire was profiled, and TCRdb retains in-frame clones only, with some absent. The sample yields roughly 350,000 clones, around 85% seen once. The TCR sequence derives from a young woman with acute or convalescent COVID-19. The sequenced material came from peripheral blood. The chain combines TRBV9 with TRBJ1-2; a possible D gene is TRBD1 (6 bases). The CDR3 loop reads CASSVGQTNYGYTF. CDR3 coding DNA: TGTGCCAGCAGCGTCGGACAGACGAACTATGGCTACACCTTC.